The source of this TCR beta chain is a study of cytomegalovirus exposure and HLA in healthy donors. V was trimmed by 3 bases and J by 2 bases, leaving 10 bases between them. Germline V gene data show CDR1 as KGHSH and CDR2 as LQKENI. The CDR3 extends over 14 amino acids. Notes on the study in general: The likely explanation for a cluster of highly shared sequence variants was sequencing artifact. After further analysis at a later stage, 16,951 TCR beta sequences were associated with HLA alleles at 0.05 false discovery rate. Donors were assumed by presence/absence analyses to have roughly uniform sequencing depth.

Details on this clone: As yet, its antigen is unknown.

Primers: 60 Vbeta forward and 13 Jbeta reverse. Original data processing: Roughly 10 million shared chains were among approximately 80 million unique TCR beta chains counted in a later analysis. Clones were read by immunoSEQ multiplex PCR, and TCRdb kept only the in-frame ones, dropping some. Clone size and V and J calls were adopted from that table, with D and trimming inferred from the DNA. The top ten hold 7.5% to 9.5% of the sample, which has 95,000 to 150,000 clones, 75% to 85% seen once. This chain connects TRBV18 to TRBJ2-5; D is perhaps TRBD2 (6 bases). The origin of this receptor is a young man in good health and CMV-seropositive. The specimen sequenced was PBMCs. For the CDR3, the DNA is TGTGCCAGCTCACCCGGTGGGGGGCAAGAGACCCAGTACTTC. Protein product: CASSPGGGQETQYF. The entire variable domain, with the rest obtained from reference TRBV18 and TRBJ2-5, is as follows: NAGVMQNPRHLVRRRGQEARLRCSPMKGHSHVYWYRQLPEEGLKFMVYLQKENIIDESGMPKERFSAEFPKEGPSILRIQQVVRGDSAAYFCASSPGGGQETQYFGPGTRLLVL.